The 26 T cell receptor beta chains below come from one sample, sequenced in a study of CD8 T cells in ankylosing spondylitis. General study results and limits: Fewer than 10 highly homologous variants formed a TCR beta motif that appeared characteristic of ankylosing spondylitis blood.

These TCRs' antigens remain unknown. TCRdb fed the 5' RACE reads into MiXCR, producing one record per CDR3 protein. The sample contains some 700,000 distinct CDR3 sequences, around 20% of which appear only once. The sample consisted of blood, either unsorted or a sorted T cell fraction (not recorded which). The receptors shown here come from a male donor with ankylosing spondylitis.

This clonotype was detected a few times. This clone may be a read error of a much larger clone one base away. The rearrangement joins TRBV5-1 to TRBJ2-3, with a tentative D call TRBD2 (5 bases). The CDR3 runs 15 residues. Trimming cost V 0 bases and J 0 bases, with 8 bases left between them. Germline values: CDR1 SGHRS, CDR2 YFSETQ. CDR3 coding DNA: TGCGCCAGCAGCTTGGACGGGGTTAGCACAGATACGCAGTATTTT. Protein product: CASSLDGVSTDTQYF.

As DNA, the CDR3 is TGCAGTGCTAGAAATACAGGGAGCTGGAAAAGCAATCAGCCCCAGCATTTT. The encoded protein is CSARNTGSWKSNQPQHF. The chain recombines TRBV20-1 with TRBJ1-5, with D possibly TRBD1 on 6 matching bases. CDR3 length equals 17 residues. Germline CDR1 and CDR2: DFQATT and SNEGSKA (reference sequence). The V end was cut by 2 bases, the J end by 1 base, with 18 bases between.

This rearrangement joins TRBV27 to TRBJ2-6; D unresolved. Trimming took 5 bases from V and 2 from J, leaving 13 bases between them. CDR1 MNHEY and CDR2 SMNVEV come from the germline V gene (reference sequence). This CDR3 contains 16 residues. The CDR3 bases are TGTGCCAGCAGTGAGACGACCCCGCCTGGGGCCAACGTCCTGACTTTC. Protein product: CASSETTPPGANVLTF.

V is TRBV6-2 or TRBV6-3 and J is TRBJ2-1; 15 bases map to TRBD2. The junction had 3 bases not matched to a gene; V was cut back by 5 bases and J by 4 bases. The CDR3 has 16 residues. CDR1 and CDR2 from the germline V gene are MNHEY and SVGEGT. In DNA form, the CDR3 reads TGTGCCAGCAGTCGGACTAGCGGGAGGGAGTACAATGAGCAGTTCTTC. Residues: CASSRTSGREYNEQFF.

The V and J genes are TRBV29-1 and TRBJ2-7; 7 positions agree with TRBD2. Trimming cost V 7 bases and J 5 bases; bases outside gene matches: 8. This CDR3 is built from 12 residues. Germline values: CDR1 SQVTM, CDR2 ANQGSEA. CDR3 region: CSAKGGGDEQYF. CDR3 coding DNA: TGCAGCGCGAAAGGTGGGGGGGACGAGCAGTACTTC.

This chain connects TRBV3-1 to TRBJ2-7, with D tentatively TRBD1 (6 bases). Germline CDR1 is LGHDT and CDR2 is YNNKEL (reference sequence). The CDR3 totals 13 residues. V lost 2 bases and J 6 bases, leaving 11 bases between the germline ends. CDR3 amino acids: CASSQPGQIEQYF. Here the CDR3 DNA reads TGTGCCAGCAGCCAACCCGGACAGATCGAGCAGTACTTC.

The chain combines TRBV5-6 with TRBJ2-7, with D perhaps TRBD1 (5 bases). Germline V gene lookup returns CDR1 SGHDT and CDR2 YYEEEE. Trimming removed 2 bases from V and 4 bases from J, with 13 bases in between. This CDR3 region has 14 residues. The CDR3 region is CASSFGARRYEQYF. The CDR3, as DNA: TGTGCCAGCAGCTTTGGGGCCCGTAGGTACGAGCAGTACTTC. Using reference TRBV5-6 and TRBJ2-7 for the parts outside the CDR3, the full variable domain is DAGVTQSPTHLIKTRGQQVTLRCSPKSGHDTVSWYQQALGQGPQFIFQYYEEEERQRGNFPDRFSGHQFPNYSSELNVNALLLGDSALYLCASSFGARRYEQYFGPGTRLTVT.

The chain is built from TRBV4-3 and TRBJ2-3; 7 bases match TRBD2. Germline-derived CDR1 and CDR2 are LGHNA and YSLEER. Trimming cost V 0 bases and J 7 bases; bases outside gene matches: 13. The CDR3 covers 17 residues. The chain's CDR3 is CASSQDRGGSDYNTQYF. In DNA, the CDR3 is TGCGCCAGCAGCCAAGATAGAGGCGGGAGTGACTACAATACGCAGTATTTT.

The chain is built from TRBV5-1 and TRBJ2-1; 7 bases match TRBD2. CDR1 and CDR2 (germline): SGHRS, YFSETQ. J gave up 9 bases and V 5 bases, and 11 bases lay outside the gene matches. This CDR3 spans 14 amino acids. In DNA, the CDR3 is TGCGCCAGCAGTCTGACGGGGGGTGTTGTTGAGCAGTTCTTC. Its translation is CASSLTGGVVEQFF. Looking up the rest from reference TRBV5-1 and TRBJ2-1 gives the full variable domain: KAGVTQTPRYLIKTRGQQVTLSCSPISGHRSVSWYQQTPGQGLQFLFEYFSETQRNKGNFPGRFSGRQFSNSRSEMNVSTLELGDSALYLCASSLTGGVVEQFFGPGTRLTVL.

CDR3 bases: TGCAGCGTTCTTCTCTGGGGAGGGGACACTGAAGCTTTCTTT. Translation: CSVLLWGGDTEAFF. The chain has TRBV29-1 and TRBJ1-1; the D gene is possibly TRBD1 (5 bases). CDR3 length: 14 residues. V lost 5 bases to trimming and J lost 3 bases, with 16 bases between them. The V gene's germline CDR1 is SQVTM and CDR2 ANQGSEA. Supplemented by reference TRBV29-1 and TRBJ1-1, the full variable domain reads SAVISQKPSRDICQRGTSLTIQCQVDSQVTMMFWYRQQPGQSLTLIATANQGSEATYESGFVIDKFPISRPNLTFSTLTVSNMSPEDSSIYLCSVLLWGGDTEAFFGQGTRLTVV.

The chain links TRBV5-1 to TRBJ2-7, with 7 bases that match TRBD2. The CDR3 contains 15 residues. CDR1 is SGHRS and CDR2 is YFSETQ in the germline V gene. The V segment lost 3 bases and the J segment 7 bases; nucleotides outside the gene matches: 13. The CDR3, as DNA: TGCGCCAGCAGCTGGGGGGACTACCCCGAGCGGGAGCAGTACTTC. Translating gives CASSWGDYPEREQYF.

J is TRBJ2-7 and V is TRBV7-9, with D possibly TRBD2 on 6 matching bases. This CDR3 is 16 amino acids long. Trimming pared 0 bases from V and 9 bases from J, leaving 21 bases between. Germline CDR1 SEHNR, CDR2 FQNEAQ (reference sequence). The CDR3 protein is CASSLAGGTSGIGQYF. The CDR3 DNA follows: TGTGCCAGCAGCTTAGCGGGGGGTACCAGTGGCATCGGGCAGTACTTC.

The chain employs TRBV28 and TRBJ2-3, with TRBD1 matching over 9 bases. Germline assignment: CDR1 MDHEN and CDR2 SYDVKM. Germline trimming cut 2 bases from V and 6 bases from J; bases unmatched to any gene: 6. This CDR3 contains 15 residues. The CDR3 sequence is CASSLTGQGWDTQYF. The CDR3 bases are TGTGCCAGCAGTTTAACGGGACAGGGATGGGATACGCAGTATTTT.

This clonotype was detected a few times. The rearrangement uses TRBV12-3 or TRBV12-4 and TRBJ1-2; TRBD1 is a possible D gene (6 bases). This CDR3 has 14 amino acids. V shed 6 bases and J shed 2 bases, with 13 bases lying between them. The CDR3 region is CASSKQGPNYGYTF. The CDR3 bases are TGTGCCAGCAGCAAACAGGGACCCAACTATGGCTACACCTTC.

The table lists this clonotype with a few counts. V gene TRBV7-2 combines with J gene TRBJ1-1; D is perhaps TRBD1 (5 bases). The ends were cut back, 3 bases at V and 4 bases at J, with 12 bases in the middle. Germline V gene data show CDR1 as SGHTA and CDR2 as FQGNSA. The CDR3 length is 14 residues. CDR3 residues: CASSFQGALTEAFF. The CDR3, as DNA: TGTGCCAGCAGCTTTCAGGGTGCCCTCACTGAAGCTTTCTTT.

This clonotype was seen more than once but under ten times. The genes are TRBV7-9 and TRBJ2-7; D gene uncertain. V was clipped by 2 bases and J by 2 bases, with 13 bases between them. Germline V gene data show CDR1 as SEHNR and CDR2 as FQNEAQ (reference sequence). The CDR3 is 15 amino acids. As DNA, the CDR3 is TGTGCCAGCAGCTTAATATTGGTGCCCACCTACGAGCAGTACTTC. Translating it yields CASSLILVPTYEQYF.

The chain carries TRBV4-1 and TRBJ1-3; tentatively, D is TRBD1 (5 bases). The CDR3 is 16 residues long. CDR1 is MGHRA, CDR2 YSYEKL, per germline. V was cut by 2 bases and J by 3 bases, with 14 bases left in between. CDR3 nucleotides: TGCGCCAGCAGCCAATTCGTAGGGGCCGGTGGAAACACCATATATTTT. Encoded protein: CASSQFVGAGGNTIYF.

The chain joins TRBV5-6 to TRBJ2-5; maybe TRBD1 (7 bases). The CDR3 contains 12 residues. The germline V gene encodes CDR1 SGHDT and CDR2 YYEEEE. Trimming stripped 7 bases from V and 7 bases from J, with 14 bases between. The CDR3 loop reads CASGGGGLTQYF. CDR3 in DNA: TGTGCCAGCGGTGGAGGGGGCTTGACCCAGTACTTC.

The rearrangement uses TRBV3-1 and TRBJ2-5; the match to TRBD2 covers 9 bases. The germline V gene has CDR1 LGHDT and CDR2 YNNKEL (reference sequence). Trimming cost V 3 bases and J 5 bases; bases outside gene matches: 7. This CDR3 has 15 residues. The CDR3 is CASSQAGTSWETQYF. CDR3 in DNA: TGTGCCAGCAGCCAGGCCGGGACTAGCTGGGAGACCCAGTACTTC.

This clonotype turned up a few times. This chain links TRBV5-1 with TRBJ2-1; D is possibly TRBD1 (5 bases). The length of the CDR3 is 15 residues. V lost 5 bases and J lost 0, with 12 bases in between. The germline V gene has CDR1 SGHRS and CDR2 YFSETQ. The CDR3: CASSGAVGSYNEQFF. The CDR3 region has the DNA TGCGCCAGCAGTGGGGCGGTGGGCTCCTACAATGAGCAGTTCTTC.

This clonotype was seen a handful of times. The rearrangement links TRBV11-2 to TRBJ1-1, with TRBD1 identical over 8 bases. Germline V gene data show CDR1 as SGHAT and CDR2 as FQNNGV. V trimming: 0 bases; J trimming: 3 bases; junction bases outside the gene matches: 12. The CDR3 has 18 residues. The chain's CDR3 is CASSLEPLRDRSYTEAFF. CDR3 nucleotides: TGTGCCAGCAGCTTAGAACCCCTCCGGGACAGGAGCTACACTGAAGCTTTCTTT.

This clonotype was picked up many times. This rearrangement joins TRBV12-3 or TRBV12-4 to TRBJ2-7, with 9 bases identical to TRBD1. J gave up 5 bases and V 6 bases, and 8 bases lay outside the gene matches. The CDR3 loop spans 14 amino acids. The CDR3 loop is CASRRTGDGNEQYF. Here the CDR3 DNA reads TGTGCCAGCAGACGGACAGGGGACGGGAACGAGCAGTACTTC.

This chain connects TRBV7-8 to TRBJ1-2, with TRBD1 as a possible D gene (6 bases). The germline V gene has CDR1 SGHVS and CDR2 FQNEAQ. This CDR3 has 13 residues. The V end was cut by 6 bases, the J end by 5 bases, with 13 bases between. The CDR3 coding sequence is TGTGCCAGCAGACCCCAACAGGGTTATGGCTACACCTTC. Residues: CASRPQQGYGYTF.

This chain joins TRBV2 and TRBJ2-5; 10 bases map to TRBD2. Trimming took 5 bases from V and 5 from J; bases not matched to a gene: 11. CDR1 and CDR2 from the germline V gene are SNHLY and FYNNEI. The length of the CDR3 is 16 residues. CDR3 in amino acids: CASSNQAGGPGETQYF. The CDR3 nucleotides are TGTGCCAGCAGTAACCAAGCGGGAGGGCCGGGGGAGACCCAGTACTTC.

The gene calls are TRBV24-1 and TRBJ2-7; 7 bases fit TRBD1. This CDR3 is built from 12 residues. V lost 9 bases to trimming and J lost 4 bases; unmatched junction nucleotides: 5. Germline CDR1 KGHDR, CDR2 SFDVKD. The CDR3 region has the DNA TGTGCCACCCCCCGGGACAGATACGAGCAGTACTTC. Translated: CATPRDRYEQYF.

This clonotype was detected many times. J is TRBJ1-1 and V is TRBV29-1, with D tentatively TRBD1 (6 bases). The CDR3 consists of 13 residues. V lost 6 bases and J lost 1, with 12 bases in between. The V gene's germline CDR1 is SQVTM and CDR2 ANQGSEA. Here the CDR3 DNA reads TGCAGCGTCGCCCGGGACACGAACACTGAAGCTTTCTTT. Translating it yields CSVARDTNTEAFF.